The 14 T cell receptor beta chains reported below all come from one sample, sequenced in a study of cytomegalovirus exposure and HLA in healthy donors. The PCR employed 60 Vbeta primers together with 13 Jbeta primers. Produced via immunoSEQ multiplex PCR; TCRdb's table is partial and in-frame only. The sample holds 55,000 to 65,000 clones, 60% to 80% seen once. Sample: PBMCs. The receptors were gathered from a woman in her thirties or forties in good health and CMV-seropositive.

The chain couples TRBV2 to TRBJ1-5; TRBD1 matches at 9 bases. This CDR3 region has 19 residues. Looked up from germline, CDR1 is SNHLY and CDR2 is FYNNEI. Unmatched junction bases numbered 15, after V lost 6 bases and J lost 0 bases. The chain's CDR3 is CASSKTQGAGVYSNQPQHF. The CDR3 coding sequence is TGTGCCAGCAGCAAGACACAGGGGGCGGGCGTTTATAGCAATCAGCCCCAGCATTTT.

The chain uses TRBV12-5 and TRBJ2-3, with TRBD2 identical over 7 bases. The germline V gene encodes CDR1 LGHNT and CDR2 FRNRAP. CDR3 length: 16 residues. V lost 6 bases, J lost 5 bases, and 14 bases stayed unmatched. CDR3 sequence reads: CASGPEVAGWVDTQYF. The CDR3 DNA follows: TGTGCTAGTGGCCCCGAGGTAGCGGGCTGGGTAGATACGCAGTATTTT. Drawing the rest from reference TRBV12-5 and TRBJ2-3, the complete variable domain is DARVTQTPRHKVTEMGQEVTMRCQPILGHNTVFWYRQTMMQGLELLAYFRNRAPLDDSGMPKDRFSAEMPDATLATLKIQPSEPRDSAVYFCASGPEVAGWVDTQYFGPGTRLTVL.

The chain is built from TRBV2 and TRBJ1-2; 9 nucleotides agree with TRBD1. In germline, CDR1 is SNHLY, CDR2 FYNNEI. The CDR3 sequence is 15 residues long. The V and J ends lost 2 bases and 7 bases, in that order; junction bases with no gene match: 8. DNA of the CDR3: TGTGCCAGCAGTGAACTGGGACAGGGATCTTCTGGCTACACCTTC. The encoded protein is CASSELGQGSSGYTF.

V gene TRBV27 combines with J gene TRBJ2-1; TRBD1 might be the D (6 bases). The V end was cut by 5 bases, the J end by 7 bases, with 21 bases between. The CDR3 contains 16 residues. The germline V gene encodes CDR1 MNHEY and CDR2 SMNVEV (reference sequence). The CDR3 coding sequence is TGTGCCAGCAGTACAGGGTCAGGAGCCAGAGGAAATGAGCAGTTCTTC. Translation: CASSTGSGARGNEQFF.

Written as DNA, the CDR3 is TGTGCCAGCAGTGAATGGGGCAGACCTAGCACAGATACGCAGTATTTT. Protein: CASSEWGRPSTDTQYF. J is TRBJ2-3 and V is TRBV6-1; TRBD1 is a possible D gene (5 bases). This CDR3 is built from 16 residues. V was clipped by 2 bases and J by 0 bases, with 12 bases between them. In germline, CDR1 is MNHNS, CDR2 SASEGT.

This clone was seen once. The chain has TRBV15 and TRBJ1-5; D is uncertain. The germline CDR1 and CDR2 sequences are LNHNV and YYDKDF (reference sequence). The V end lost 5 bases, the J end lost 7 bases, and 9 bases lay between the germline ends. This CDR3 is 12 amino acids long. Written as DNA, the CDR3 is TGTGCCACCAGCCGCCCTCTACAGCCCCAGCATTTT. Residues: CATSRPLQPQHF. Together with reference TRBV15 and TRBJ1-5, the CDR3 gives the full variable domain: DAMVIQNPRYQVTQFGKPVTLSCSQTLNHNVMYWYQQKSSQAPKLLFHYYDKDFNNEADTPDNFQSRRPNTSFCFLDIRSPGLGDTAMYLCATSRPLQPQHFGDGTRLSIL.

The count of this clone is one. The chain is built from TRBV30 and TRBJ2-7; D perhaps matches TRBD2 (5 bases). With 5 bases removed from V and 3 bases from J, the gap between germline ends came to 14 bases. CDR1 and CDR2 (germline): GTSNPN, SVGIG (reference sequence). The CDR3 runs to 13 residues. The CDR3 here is CAWSRGPDYEQYF. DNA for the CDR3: TGTGCCTGGTCTCGAGGGCCAGACTACGAGCAGTACTTC.

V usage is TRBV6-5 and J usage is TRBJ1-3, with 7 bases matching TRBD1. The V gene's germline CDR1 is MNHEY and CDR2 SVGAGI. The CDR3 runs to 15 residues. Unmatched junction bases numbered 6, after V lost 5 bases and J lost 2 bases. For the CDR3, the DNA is TGTGCCAGCAGTGCAGACAGGGCTCCTGGAAACACCATATATTTT. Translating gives CASSADRAPGNTIYF.

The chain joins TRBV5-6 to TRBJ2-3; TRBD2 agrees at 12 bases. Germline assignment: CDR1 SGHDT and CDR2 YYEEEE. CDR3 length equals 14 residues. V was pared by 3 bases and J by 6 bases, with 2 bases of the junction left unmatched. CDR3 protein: CASSSGLAGDTQYF. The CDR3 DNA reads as TGTGCCAGCAGCTCCGGACTAGCGGGGGATACGCAGTATTTT.

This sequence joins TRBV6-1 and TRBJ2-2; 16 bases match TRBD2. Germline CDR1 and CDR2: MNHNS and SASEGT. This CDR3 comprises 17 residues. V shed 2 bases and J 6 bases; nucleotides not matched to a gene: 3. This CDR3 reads CASSEWGLAGGAGELFF. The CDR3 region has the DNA TGTGCCAGCAGTGAATGGGGACTAGCGGGGGGGGCCGGGGAGCTGTTTTTT.

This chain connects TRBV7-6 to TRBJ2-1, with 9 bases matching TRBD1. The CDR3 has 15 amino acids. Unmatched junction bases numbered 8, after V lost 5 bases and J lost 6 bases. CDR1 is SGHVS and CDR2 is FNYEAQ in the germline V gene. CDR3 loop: CASSPGQGSFNEQFF. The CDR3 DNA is TGTGCCAGCAGCCCGGGACAGGGTAGTTTCAATGAGCAGTTCTTC.

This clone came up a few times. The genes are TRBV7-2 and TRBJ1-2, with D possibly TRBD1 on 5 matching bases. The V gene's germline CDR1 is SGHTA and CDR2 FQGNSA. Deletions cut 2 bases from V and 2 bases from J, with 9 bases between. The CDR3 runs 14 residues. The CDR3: CASSLRQPNYGYTF. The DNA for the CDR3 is TGTGCCAGCAGCTTACGACAGCCCAACTATGGCTACACCTTC.

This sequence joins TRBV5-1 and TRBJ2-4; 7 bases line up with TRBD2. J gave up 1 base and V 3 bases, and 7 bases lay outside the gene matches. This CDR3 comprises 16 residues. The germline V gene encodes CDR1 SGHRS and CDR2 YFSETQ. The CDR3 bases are TGCGCCAGCAGCTGGGGGACTACCGGGGCCAAAAACATTCAGTACTTC. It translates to CASSWGTTGAKNIQYF.

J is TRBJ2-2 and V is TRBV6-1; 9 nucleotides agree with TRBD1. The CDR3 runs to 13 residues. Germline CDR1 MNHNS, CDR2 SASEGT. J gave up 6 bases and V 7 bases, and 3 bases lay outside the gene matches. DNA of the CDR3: TGTGCCAGCACACAGGGGGCGGCCGGGGAGCTGTTTTTT. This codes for CASTQGAAGELFF.